A selection of T cell receptor beta chains follows, all from one sample in a study of long-term antiretroviral therapy in people with HIV. Sequencing used immunoSEQ multiplex PCR; TCRdb keeps in-frame clones, though not all of them. The data show 25,000 to 40,000 clones, around 97% seen once. The sequenced sample was unsorted PBMCs, obtained 7.6 years after starting antiretroviral therapy. These receptors originate from a man in his thirties or forties with HIV. Both conserved end residues are trimmed from each CDR3.

v_gene: TRBV4-1
CDR3aa: ASSQVTSFTYEQY

v_gene: TRBV7-3
CDR3aa: ASSETGYSGNTIY

v_gene: TRBV13
CDR3aa: ASSFRSGGDSEQF

v_gene: TRBV5-4
CDR3aa: ASTQWTAPTGELF

v_gene: TRBV6-1
CDR3aa: ASSPGLPRWDIQY

v_gene: TRBV11-2
CDR3aa: ASSLEGDIYEQY

v_gene: TRBV11-2
CDR3aa: ASSLDQQGEQY

v_gene: TRBV7-8
CDR3aa: ASSIEAEYEQY

v_gene: TRBV7-3
CDR3aa: ASSETGGVETQY

v_gene: TRBV6-5
CDR3aa: ASNQLGRDTQY

v_gene: TRBV13
CDR3aa: ASSLRHGAAYEQY

v_gene: TRBV7-2
CDR3aa: ASSFGGGVEQF

v_gene: TRBV10-3
CDR3aa: AISTSTGELF

v_gene: TRBV4-1
CDR3aa: ASSQEWMGAVGEKLF

v_gene: TRBV6-1
CDR3aa: ASSEAMGPPYEQY

v_gene: TRBV14
CDR3aa: ASSQDFSQF

v_gene: TRBV30
CDR3aa: AWSGQLRAGEKLF

v_gene: TRBV7-8
CDR3aa: ASSLTTMGQGARGTGELF

v_gene: TRBV4-2
CDR3aa: AGSQESSYNEQF

v_gene: TRBV6-5
CDR3aa: ASRNGLAEETQY

v_gene: TRBV7-3
CDR3aa: ASSLTRQNYGYT

v_gene: TRBV7-9
CDR3aa: ASIAGPGELF

v_gene: TRBV10-2
CDR3aa: ASSESSSYNSPLH

v_gene: TRBV6-5
CDR3aa: ASSYSAGVAF

v_gene: TRBV4-3
CDR3aa: ASSQATGHEQY

v_gene: TRBV30
CDR3aa: AWNTGDTEAF

v_gene: TRBV7-2
CDR3aa: ASSLAPPGASGLSYEQY

v_gene: TRBV4-3
CDR3aa: ASSQVFPGAYEQY

v_gene: TRBV21-1
CDR3aa: ASREGYEKLF

v_gene: TRBV6-5
CDR3aa: ASMAGGWTEAF

v_gene: TRBV7-9
CDR3aa: ASSFSQVPTGELF

v_gene: TRBV4-3
CDR3aa: ASSQGLASLDSYNEQF

v_gene: TRBV9
CDR3aa: ASSVGDNQETQY

v_gene: TRBV2
CDR3aa: ASKEFTDTQY

v_gene: TRBV6-5
CDR3aa: AARREGDYGYT

v_gene: TRBV5-4
CDR3aa: ASRPDRGSYEQY

v_gene: TRBV2
CDR3aa: ASSEASIGAGELF

v_gene: TRBV7-9
CDR3aa: ASRPQGSYGYT

v_gene: TRBV7-2
CDR3aa: ASSPRFQGSGNTIY

v_gene: TRBV14
CDR3aa: ASSPLGGLAARDTQY

v_gene: TRBV4-3
CDR3aa: ASSRTFPGTTNEKLF

v_gene: TRBV7-2
CDR3aa: ASSATRTGSEQF

v_gene: TRBV4-3
CDR3aa: ASSQERGDGYT

v_gene: TRBV5-6
CDR3aa: ASSLWAGTGGYEQY

v_gene: TRBV9
CDR3aa: ASSSPIHRSQQYNEQF

v_gene: TRBV11-2
CDR3aa: ASSLNSLPPNEQF

v_gene: TRBV6-1
CDR3aa: ASGGRNTEAF

v_gene: TRBV25-1
CDR3aa: ASSAGAAWKNTEAF

v_gene: TRBV6-5
CDR3aa: ASSHGHEQGETQY

v_gene: TRBV7-3
CDR3aa: ASSAGAGYEQY

v_gene: TRBV11-3
CDR3aa: ASSGSGRGDTGELF

v_gene: TRBV7-9
CDR3aa: ASSLDMGTMDNSPLH

v_gene: TRBV5-1
CDR3aa: ASSLTGLNTEAF

v_gene: TRBV6-1
CDR3aa: ASSEAPTPYEQY

v_gene: TRBV30
CDR3aa: AWSFRGRGY

v_gene: TRBV5-4
CDR3aa: ASSLAAETEAF

v_gene: TRBV7-9
CDR3aa: ASSFDGHTEAF